These T cell receptor beta chains were read from a single sample in a study of cytomegalovirus exposure and HLA in healthy donors. Sequencing was performed with immunoSEQ multiplex PCR; in TCRdb, only in-frame clones are kept and a portion is missing. The table records 200,000 to 250,000 clones, 82% of them present only once. The specimen sequenced was PBMCs. The source of these receptors is a woman in her thirties or forties in good health and CMV-seropositive. CDR3s include the opening cysteine and the closing phenylalanine or tryptophan. D genes are given only for firm matches. Size tells how often a clone was seen (once, few, many) or the class of an expanded clone, and some rows leave it out.

d_call j_call v_call clone_size cdr3_aa cdr3_nt
TRBD1 TRBJ2-6 TRBV5-1 few CASSLSTGGAGGANVLTF TGCGCCAGCAGCTTGTCGACAGGGGGCGCAGGTGGGGCCAACGTCCTGACTTTC
TRBD1 TRBJ1-1 TRBV7-9 NA CASSPTGGVRNTEAFF TGTGCCAGCAGCCCGACAGGGGGCGTTCGGAACACTGAAGCTTTCTTT
TRBD1 TRBJ1-5 TRBV27 NA CASSQALTGGNQPQHF TGTGCCAGCAGTCAAGCCCTGACAGGGGGCAATCAGCCCCAGCATTTT
TRBD1 TRBJ1-6 TRBV2 NA CASRGQGTDNSPLHF TGTGCCAGCAGGGGACAGGGAACGGATAATTCACCCCTCCACTTT
NA TRBJ1-1 TRBV4-2 NA CASSQEWQLNTEAFF TGTGCCAGCAGCCAAGAATGGCAGTTGAACACTGAAGCTTTCTTT
NA TRBJ1-1 TRBV6-6 NA CASSTLQGRNTEAFF TGTGCCAGCAGTACGCTACAGGGCCGGAACACTGAAGCTTTCTTT
TRBD2 TRBJ2-7 TRBV27 NA CASSSLGLAASYEQYF TGTGCCAGCAGCTCCCTGGGACTAGCGGCCTCCTACGAGCAGTACTTC
NA TRBJ2-6 TRBV2 NA CASISSGANVLTF TGTGCCAGCATCTCCTCTGGGGCCAACGTCCTGACTTTC
TRBD1 TRBJ2-7 TRBV12-5 NA CASGLFGRGFYEQYF TGTGCTAGTGGTTTGTTCGGCAGGGGGTTCTACGAGCAGTACTTC
NA TRBJ1-5 TRBV30 NA CAWREGGHQPQHF TGTGCCTGGAGAGAGGGAGGACATCAGCCCCAGCATTTT
TRBD2 TRBJ2-3 TRBV30 NA CAWTSGRALDTQYF TGTGCCTGGACTAGCGGGAGGGCGCTGGATACGCAGTATTTT
TRBD2 TRBJ2-1 TRBV19 NA CASTPLAGGPGNEQFF TGTGCCAGTACCCCGTTAGCGGGGGGGCCCGGGAATGAGCAGTTCTTC
TRBD2 TRBJ2-5 TRBV7-2 NA CASSPRLAGAQETQYF TGTGCCAGCAGCCCTAGACTAGCGGGGGCCCAAGAGACCCAGTACTTC
NA TRBJ1-1 TRBV7-8 NA CASSSGQGRTEAFF TGTGCCAGCAGCTCAGGTCAGGGTCGGACTGAAGCTTTCTTT
NA TRBJ2-7 TRBV7-9 NA CATARGQRDEQYF TGTGCCACCGCCCGAGGGCAGCGGGACGAGCAGTACTTC
NA TRBJ2-2 TRBV9 NA CASSVGSGGITGELFF TGTGCCAGCAGCGTAGGTTCAGGGGGGATCACCGGGGAGCTGTTTTTT
TRBD2 TRBJ2-3 TRBV30 NA CAWRAGLAGVSTQYF TGTGCCTGGAGGGCGGGACTAGCGGGAGTCTCTACGCAGTATTTT
NA TRBJ1-3 TRBV6-1 NA CASSGPAGGVFPGNTIYF TGTGCCAGCAGTGGTCCCGCCGGGGGAGTCTTCCCTGGAAACACCATATATTTT
TRBD1 TRBJ1-5 TRBV10-1 NA CAGRTGRRGEQPQHF TGCGCCGGGAGGACAGGGAGGAGGGGAGAACAGCCCCAGCATTTT
TRBD1 TRBJ1-4 TRBV5-4 NA CASSSDRGGEKLFF TGTGCCAGCAGCTCCGACAGGGGTGGAGAAAAACTGTTTTTT
NA TRBJ2-2 TRBV29-1 NA CSVEVESANTGELFF TGCAGCGTTGAAGTGGAGTCCGCGAACACCGGGGAGCTGTTTTTT
NA TRBJ1-4 TRBV9 NA CASSPLGSREEKLFF TGTGCCAGCAGCCCCTTGGGGAGTAGGGAGGAAAAACTGTTTTTT
TRBD2 TRBJ2-5 TRBV13 NA CASSFRLAGAETQYF TGTGCCAGCAGCTTCCGACTAGCGGGGGCCGAGACCCAGTACTTC
NA TRBJ2-6 TRBV27 NA CASSFKWQSGANVLTF TGTGCCAGCAGTTTTAAGTGGCAGTCTGGGGCCAACGTCCTGACTTTC
TRBD1 TRBJ1-2 TRBV30 NA CAWSRQGGGYTF TGTGCCTGGAGTCGACAGGGAGGAGGCTACACCTTC
NA TRBJ2-3 TRBV7-2 NA CASSFGDTQYF TGTGCCAGCAGCTTCGGAGATACGCAGTATTTT
NA TRBJ2-5 TRBV6-5 NA CASSYSRGFETQYF TGTGCCAGCAGTTACTCGAGGGGGTTCGAGACCCAGTACTTC
NA TRBJ1-2 TRBV7-9 NA CASSPIVPTTGIFSVGYTF TGTGCCAGCAGCCCCATAGTCCCTACCACAGGGATATTTTCGGTTGGCTACACCTTC
TRBD1 TRBJ2-5 TRBV7-9 NA CASSLGQGQETQYF TGTGCCAGCAGCCTGGGACAGGGCCAAGAGACCCAGTACTTC
TRBD1 TRBJ2-1 TRBV7-6 NA CASSVTGFEGYNEQFF TGTGCCAGCAGTGTGACAGGGTTCGAAGGTTACAATGAGCAGTTCTTC
NA TRBJ1-5 TRBV28 NA CASSPLAGNQPQHF TGTGCCAGCAGCCCTTTAGCAGGGAATCAGCCCCAGCATTTT